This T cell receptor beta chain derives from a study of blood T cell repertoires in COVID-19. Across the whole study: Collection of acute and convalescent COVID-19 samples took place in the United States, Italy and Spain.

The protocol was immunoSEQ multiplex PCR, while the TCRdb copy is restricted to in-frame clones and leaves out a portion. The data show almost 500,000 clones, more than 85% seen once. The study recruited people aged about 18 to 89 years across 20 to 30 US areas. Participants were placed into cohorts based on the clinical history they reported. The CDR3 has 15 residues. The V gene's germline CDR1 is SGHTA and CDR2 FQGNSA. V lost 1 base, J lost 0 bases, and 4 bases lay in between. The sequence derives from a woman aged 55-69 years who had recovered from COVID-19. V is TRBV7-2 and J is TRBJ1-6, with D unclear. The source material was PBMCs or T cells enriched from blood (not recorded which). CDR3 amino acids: CASSLGSSYNSPLHF. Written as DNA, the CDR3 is TGTGCCAGCAGCTTAGGGAGCTCCTATAATTCACCCCTCCACTTT.